This T cell receptor beta chain was captured by sequencing in a study of T-cell reconstitution after alpha-beta-depleted transplantation in children. Library preparation (for TCRbeta) was performed with unique molecular identifiers. TCRdb re-derived calls from the PCR reads in MiXCR, one entry per CDR3 protein. The sample carries 500,000 to 600,000 distinct CDR3 sequences, around 20% recorded once. This clonotype has just a few counts. The CDR3 has 18 amino acids. This material consisted of PBMCs from the stem cell graft donor, taken from the stem cell graft. This sequence originates from a human donor who donated a stem cell graft to a child with acute lymphoblastic leukemia. The V gene is TRBV21-1, the J gene TRBJ2-2; the D call in the table, TRBD1, was not verified against the DNA. TRBV21-1 is a pseudogene locus. The DNA for the CDR3 is TGTGCCAGCAGCACAAGGACAGGAGGAGACCCAAACACCGGGGAGCTGTTTTTT. Translation: CASSTRTGGDPNTGELFF.